What follows is one T cell receptor (beta chain) and its context. The ends were cut back, 3 bases at V and 5 bases at J, with 11 bases in the middle. The CDR3 runs 14 residues. Germline V gives CDR1 SEHNR, CDR2 FQNEAQ (reference sequence). This sample is part of a study of blood T cell repertoires in COVID-19. About the research overall: There were acute and convalescent COVID-19 samples, and they came from the United States, Italy and Spain.

Libraries were prepared by immunoSEQ multiplex PCR; TCRdb keeps only in-frame clonotypes and omits some of them. This sample has some 80,000 clones, with about 85% found just once. The chain is built from TRBV7-9 and TRBJ2-1; D perhaps matches TRBD2 (6 bases). The material sequenced was peripheral blood. This TCR was sampled from an elderly man with active or convalescent COVID-19. In DNA form, the CDR3 reads TGTGCCAGCAGCTTTGGCGGAGGGGACAATGAGCAGTTCTTC. Protein sequence: CASSFGGGDNEQFF.